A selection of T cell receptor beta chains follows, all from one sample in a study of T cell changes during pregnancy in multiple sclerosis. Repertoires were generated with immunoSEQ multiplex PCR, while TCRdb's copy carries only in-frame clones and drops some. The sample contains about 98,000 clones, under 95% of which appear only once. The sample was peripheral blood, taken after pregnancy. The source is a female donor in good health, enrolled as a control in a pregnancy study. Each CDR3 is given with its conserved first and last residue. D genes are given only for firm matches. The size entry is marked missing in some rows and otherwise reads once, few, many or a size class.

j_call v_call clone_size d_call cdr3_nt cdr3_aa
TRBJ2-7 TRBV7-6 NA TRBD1 TGTGCCAGCAGCTTAGGACCGGGACAGGGGAACTCCTACGAGCAGTACTTC CASSLGPGQGNSYEQYF
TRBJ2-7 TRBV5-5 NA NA TGTGCCAGCAGCCCGACTAGTTTAGCACTCTCCTACGAGCAGTACTTC CASSPTSLALSYEQYF
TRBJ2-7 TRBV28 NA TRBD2 TGTGCCAGCAGCTCTGGAGCGGGAGGGGGCGAGCAGTACTTC CASSSGAGGGEQYF
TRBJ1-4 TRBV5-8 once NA TGTGCCAGCAGCTTAGCAGTCGGGACTAATGAAAAACTGTTTTTT CASSLAVGTNEKLFF
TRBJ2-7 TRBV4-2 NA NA TGTGCCAGCAGCCAAAGTCGATCGGTGCCCGAGCAGTACTTC CASSQSRSVPEQYF
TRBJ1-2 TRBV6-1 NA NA TGTGCCAGCAGGGAATCAGGGGTTTATGGCTACACCTTC CASRESGVYGYTF
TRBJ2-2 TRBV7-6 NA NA TGTGCCAGCAGCTTCCAGGGGACCGGGGAGCTGTTTTTT CASSFQGTGELFF
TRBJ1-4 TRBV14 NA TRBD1 TGTGCCAGCAGCGGGGAGGCGGGACAGGGTGAAAAACTGTTTTTT CASSGEAGQGEKLFF
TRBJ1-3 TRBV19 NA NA TGTGCCAGTAGTGGCCGGGACTACCTCATATATTTT CASSGRDYLIYF
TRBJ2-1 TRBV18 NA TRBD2 TGTGCCAGCTCACCTAGCGGGAGGACTTATATGGGGAATGAGCAGTTCTTC CASSPSGRTYMGNEQFF
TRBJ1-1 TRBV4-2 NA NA TGTGCCAGCAGCCAAGAGCGGGGTGGGAACACTGAAGCTTTCTTT CASSQERGGNTEAFF
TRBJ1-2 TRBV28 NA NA TGTGCCAGCAGTTTATCAGGGTTTGGCTACACCTTC CASSLSGFGYTF
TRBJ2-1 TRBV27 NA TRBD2 TGTGCCAGCAGTTTCGGCGGGAGCTACAATGAGCAGTTCTTC CASSFGGSYNEQFF
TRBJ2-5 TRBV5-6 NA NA TGTGCCAGCAGCTCAGACACCGCCGGGACCCAGTACTTC CASSSDTAGTQYF
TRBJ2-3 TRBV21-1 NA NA TGTGCCAGCTCCGTCGGGACAGATACGCAGTATTTT CASSVGTDTQYF
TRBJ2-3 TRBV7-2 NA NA TGTGCCAGCAGCCCGGGCACAGATACGCAGTATTTT CASSPGTDTQYF
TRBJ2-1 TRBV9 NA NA TGTGCCAGCAGCGTAGACGGGAAAAGCTCCTACAATGAGCAGTTCTTC CASSVDGKSSYNEQFF
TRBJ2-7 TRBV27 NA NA TGTGCCAGCAGTTTTACAGGGTGGGACGAGCAGTACTTC CASSFTGWDEQYF
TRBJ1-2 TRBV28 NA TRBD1 TGTGCCAGCGGAGGGGGGACAGCTAACAACTATGGCTACACCTTC CASGGGTANNYGYTF
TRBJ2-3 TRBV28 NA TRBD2 TGTGCCAGCCCTCCAGGCGGGAGGGCCGTAGATACGCAGTATTTT CASPPGGRAVDTQYF
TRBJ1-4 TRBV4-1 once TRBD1 TGCGCCAGCACCAAACGTAATAGGATAGGGGGCGGTGAAAAACTGTTTTTT CASTKRNRIGGGEKLFF
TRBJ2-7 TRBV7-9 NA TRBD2 TGTGCCAGCAGCACCCTAGCGGGAGCGGGCTACGAGCAGTACTTC CASSTLAGAGYEQYF
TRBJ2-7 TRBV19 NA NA TGTGCCAGTCCCCACGTTAGGGGTTCGTCCTACGAGCAGTACTTC CASPHVRGSSYEQYF
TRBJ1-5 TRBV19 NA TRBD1 TGTGCCAGTAAGGACAGGGTTGAACATTATAGCAATCAGCCCCAGCATTTT CASKDRVEHYSNQPQHF
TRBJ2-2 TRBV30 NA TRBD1 TGTGCCTGGAGTGTACCGGGCAGGGGGCTTTCCGGGGAGCTGTTTTTT CAWSVPGRGLSGELFF
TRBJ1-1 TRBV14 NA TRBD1 TGTGCCAGCAGCTCTAGCAGGGGGCTTACTGAAGCTTTCTTT CASSSSRGLTEAFF
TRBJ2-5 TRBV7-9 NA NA TGTGCCAGCGGGAGTCCGGAGACCCAGTACTTC CASGSPETQYF
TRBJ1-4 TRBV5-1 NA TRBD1 TGCGCCAGCAGATCGACCGGACAGGGATACGAAAAACTGTTTTTT CASRSTGQGYEKLFF
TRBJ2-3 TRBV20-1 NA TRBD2 TGCAGTGCTAGCCGACTAGCGGCGCAGTATTTT CSASRLAAQYF
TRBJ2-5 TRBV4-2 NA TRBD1 TGTGCCAGCAGCCAAGGACAGGGTGAGGGGAACCAAGAGACCCAGTACTTC CASSQGQGEGNQETQYF
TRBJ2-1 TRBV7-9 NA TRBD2 TGTGCCAGCAGCGGACTAGCGGGGGGAACCTACAATGAGCAGTTCTTC CASSGLAGGTYNEQFF
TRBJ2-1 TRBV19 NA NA TGTGCCAGTAGTGTCGACTATTACAATGAGCAGTTCTTC CASSVDYYNEQFF
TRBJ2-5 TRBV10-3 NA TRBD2 TGTGCCATCAGTGAGTCGACGGGTCTAGCGGGGGAGACCCAGTACTTC CAISESTGLAGETQYF
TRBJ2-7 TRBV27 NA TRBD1 TGTGCCAGCAGTCCATCCGGGACAGGGGGCCATGGCCAGTACGAGCAGTACTTC CASSPSGTGGHGQYEQYF
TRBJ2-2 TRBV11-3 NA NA TGTGCCAGCAGCCTTCTACCCGGGGAGCTGTTTTTT CASSLLPGELFF
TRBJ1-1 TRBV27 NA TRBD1 TGTGCCAGCAGTTTTTACGAGACAGGGACATCCGAAGCTTTCTTT CASSFYETGTSEAFF
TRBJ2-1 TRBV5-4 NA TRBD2 TGTGCCAGCAGCCTAGCGGGAGGGCTGTACAATGAGCAGTTCTTC CASSLAGGLYNEQFF
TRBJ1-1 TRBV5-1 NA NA TGCGCCAGCAGCCTCCTCACAGGGTCGGGCACTGAAGCTTTCTTT CASSLLTGSGTEAFF
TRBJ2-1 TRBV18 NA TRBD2 TGTGCCAGCCATTCCAGGGCGGGGGAAAAATACAATGAGCAGTTCTTC CASHSRAGEKYNEQFF
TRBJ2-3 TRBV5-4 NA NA TGTGCCAGCAGTAAACCTAACACAGATACGCAGTATTTT CASSKPNTDTQYF
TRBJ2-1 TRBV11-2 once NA TGTGCCAGCAGCTTAATTAACTACAATGAGCAGTTCTTC CASSLINYNEQFF
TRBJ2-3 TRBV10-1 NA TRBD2 TGCGCCAGACTAGGACTAGCCGACACAGATACGCAGTATTTT CARLGLADTDTQYF
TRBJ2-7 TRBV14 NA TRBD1 TGTGCCAGCAGCCCCCGGGACAGCCCCTACGAGCAGTACTTC CASSPRDSPYEQYF
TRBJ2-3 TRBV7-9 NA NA TGTGCCAGCAGCCCTCTCGAGTTGAGCACAGATACGCAGTATTTT CASSPLELSTDTQYF
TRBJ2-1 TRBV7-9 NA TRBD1 TGTGCCAGCAGCCCTGACAGGGGGTCCTACAATGAGCAGTTCTTC CASSPDRGSYNEQFF
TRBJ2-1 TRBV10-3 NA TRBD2 TGTGCCATCAGCCCCGGGACTAGCGGGAGCGTCAACTACAATGAGCAGTTCTTC CAISPGTSGSVNYNEQFF
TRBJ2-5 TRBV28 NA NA TGTGCCAGCAGTTCCCTTCGGAGGGGCGGACCGACCCAGTACTTC CASSSLRRGGPTQYF
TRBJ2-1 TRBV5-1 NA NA TGCGCCAGCAGCTTGGGCCAACCACCACTATTCTTC CASSLGQPPLFF
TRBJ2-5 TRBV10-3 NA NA TGTGCCATCAGGGGGGAGGTGGGAGAGACCCAGTACTTC CAIRGEVGETQYF